What follows is one T cell receptor beta chain and its context. This sample stems from a study of T cell responses to AZD1222 COVID-19 vaccine. Repertoires were generated with immunoSEQ multiplex PCR, while TCRdb's copy carries only in-frame clones and drops some. Here the sample spans 100,000 to 120,000 clones, around 93% being singletons. V lost 0 bases to trimming and J lost 2 bases; unmatched junction nucleotides: 7. The CDR3 runs to 17 residues. Germline values: CDR1 SGDLS, CDR2 YYNGEE. This sequence originates from an adult in good health. Sequenced here: peripheral blood, sampled on day 0 of AZD1222 vaccination. The chain recombines TRBV9 with TRBJ1-3, with 8 bases that match TRBD1. The CDR3 DNA is TGTGCCAGCAGCGTAGAGCTTGAGGACAGGGCTGGAAACACCATATATTTT. Encoded protein: CASSVELEDRAGNTIYF.